These 9 T cell receptor beta chains originate from one sample sequenced in a study of blood T cell repertoires in COVID-19. Assay: immunoSEQ multiplex PCR; the TCRdb copy retains only in-frame clones and omits some. The sample carries 300,000 to 400,000 clones, about 90% recorded once. The sequencing sample was made of PBMCs or T cells enriched from blood (not recorded which). These TCRs come from a man aged 30-40 years who had recovered from COVID-19.

V and J are TRBV5-4 and TRBJ1-1, with 9 positions matching TRBD1. Germline V gene data show CDR1 as SGHNT and CDR2 as YYREEE (reference sequence). The CDR3 runs to 15 residues. The V gene end was trimmed by 3 bases and the J gene end by 4 bases; junction bases not matched to a gene: 7. The CDR3 sequence is CASSSRTGESTEAFF. In nucleotides, the CDR3 is TGTGCCAGCAGCTCGCGGACAGGGGAAAGCACTGAAGCTTTCTTT.

This clone turned up a few times. V gene TRBV9 combines with J gene TRBJ1-4, with 8 bases that match TRBD1. V lost 4 bases, J lost 3 bases, and 8 bases stayed unmatched. Germline assignment: CDR1 SGDLS and CDR2 YYNGEE. CDR3 length equals 16 residues. CDR3 nucleotides: TGTGCCAGCAGCACATCCGCGGGACAGGCTAATGAAAAACTGTTTTTT. Protein sequence: CASSTSAGQANEKLFF.

The chain recombines TRBV2 with TRBJ2-2; perhaps TRBD2 as D (5 bases). The germline V gene has CDR1 SNHLY and CDR2 FYNNEI. V was clipped by 5 bases and J by 4 bases, with 8 bases between them. The CDR3 contains 13 residues. The CDR3 loop is CASSSGSTGELFF. In DNA form, the CDR3 reads TGTGCCAGCAGTTCGGGGAGCACCGGGGAGCTGTTTTTT.

The chain couples TRBV7-8 to TRBJ1-6; 9 bases agree with TRBD1. V lost 0 bases, J lost 8 bases, and 17 bases stayed unmatched. CDR1 and CDR2 from the germline V gene are SGHVS and FQNEAQ. The CDR3 totals 20 residues. The CDR3 region has the DNA TGTGCCAGCAGCTTAGCTACCGGGACAGGGTTTTCAGGGCATGATTCACCCCTCCACTTT. Protein product: CASSLATGTGFSGHDSPLHF.

The V and J genes are TRBV10-3 and TRBJ2-3, with TRBD2 matching 13 bases. In germline, CDR1 is ENHRY, CDR2 SYGVKD. J lost 1 base, V lost 7 bases, and 5 bases had no gene match. The length of the CDR3 is 16 residues. CDR3 loop: CAITRGTSGGTDTQYF. CDR3 nucleotide sequence: TGTGCCATCACCAGGGGGACTAGCGGGGGCACAGATACGCAGTATTTT.

The chain recombines TRBV3-1 (or the pseudogene TRBV3-2) with TRBJ2-2; perhaps TRBD2 as D (6 bases). The V gene's germline CDR1 is LGHDT and CDR2 YNNKEL (reference sequence). The CDR3 is made up of 14 amino acids. Trimming removed 0 bases from V and 5 bases from J, with 7 bases in between. The CDR3 reads CASSQDGGTGELFF. CDR3 in DNA: TGTGCCAGCAGCCAAGACGGAGGGACCGGGGAGCTGTTTTTT.

This clone was seen a handful of times. This rearrangement joins TRBV3-1 (or the pseudogene TRBV3-2) to TRBJ1-2; 10 bases fit TRBD1. The CDR3 runs to 13 residues. After removal of 4 bases from V and 6 bases from J, the junction contained 2 bases not matched to a gene. CDR1 is LGHDT, CDR2 YNNKEL, per germline (reference sequence). The CDR3 region has the DNA TGTGCCAGCAGCCCTGGGACAGGGGATGGCTACACCTTC. It yields the protein CASSPGTGDGYTF.

The J gene is TRBJ1-1, the V gene TRBV30; D remains ambiguous. CDR1 and CDR2 from the germline V gene are GTSNPN and SVGIG (reference sequence). CDR3 size: 15 residues. V was shortened by 5 bases and J by 4 bases, with 20 bases between the two germline ends. This CDR3 reads CAWAGGVAAGTEAFF. The CDR3 DNA is TGTGCCTGGGCGGGAGGCGTTGCCGCGGGCACTGAAGCTTTCTTT.

The count of this clone is one. The chain is built from TRBV11-3 and TRBJ2-3, with TRBD1 matching 9 bases. CDR3 length: 15 amino acids. The J segment lost 1 base and the V segment lost 1 base, leaving 0 bases of the junction unmatched. CDR1 and CDR2 from the germline V gene are SGHNT and YENEEA. The chain's CDR3 is CASSLGDRGTDTQYF. The CDR3 DNA sequence: TGTGCCAGCAGCTTAGGGGACAGGGGCACAGATACGCAGTATTTT.